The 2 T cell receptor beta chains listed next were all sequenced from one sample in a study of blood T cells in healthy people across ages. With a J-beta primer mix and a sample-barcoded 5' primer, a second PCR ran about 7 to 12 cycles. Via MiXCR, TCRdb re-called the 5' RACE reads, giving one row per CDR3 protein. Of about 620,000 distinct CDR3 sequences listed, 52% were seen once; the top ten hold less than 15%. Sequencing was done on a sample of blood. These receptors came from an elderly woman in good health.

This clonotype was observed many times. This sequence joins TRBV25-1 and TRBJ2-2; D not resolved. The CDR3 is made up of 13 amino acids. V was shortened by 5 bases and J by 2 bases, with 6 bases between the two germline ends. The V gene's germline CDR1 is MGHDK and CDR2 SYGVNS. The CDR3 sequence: CASSRTNTGELFF. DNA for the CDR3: TGTGCCAGCAGTAGGACCAACACCGGGGAGCTGTTTTTT.

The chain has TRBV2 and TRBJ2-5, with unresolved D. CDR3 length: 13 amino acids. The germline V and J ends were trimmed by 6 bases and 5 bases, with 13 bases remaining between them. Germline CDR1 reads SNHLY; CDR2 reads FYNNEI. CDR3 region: CASSDLEVETQYF. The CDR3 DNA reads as TGTGCCAGCAGCGATTTAGAAGTGGAGACCCAGTACTTC. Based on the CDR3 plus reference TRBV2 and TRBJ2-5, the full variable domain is EPEVTQTPSHQVTQMGQEVILRCVPISNHLYFYWYRQILGQKVEFLVSFYNNEISEKSEIFDDQFSVERPDGSNFTLKIRSTKLEDSAMYFCASSDLEVETQYFGPGTRLLVL.